The sample holds a few counts of the clone carrying this T cell receptor beta chain. From germline, CDR1 is KGHSH and CDR2 LQKENI. V gave up 6 bases and J gave up 0 bases; unmatched junction bases: 7. The CDR3 consists of 16 residues. The data derive from a study of T-cell reconstitution after alpha-beta-depleted transplantation in children. Molecular barcoding with unique molecular identifiers was used for the TCRbeta library. One entry per CDR3 protein results from TCRdb running MiXCR on the PCR reads. Altogether 780,000 or so distinct CDR3 sequences are present, under 20% being singletons, with the ten largest covering around 4.5%.

This specimen consisted of PBMCs, mostly from graft donor cells, obtained 360 days after TCRalphabeta/CD19-depleted stem cell transplant. The source is a male patient younger than 18 who had a stem cell transplant for acute lymphoblastic leukemia, so the T cells may come from the graft donor. This chain connects TRBV18 to TRBJ2-1, with 8 bases fitting TRBD2. CDR3: CASSPSGLASYNEQFF. In DNA, the CDR3 is TGTGCCAGCTCGCCTTCTGGACTAGCCTCCTACAATGAGCAGTTCTTC. Full variable domain (outside the CDR3, taken from reference TRBV18 and TRBJ2-1): NAGVMQNPRHLVRRRGQEARLRCSPMKGHSHVYWYRQLPEEGLKFMVYLQKENIIDESGMPKERFSAEFPKEGPSILRIQQVVRGDSAAYFCASSPSGLASYNEQFFGPGTRLTVL.